This T cell receptor (beta chain) was identified in a study of tumor-infiltrating lymphocytes in primary liver carcinoma. Study-level background: Samples returned roughly 3.5 to 7.13 million productive TCRbeta reads, a yield that was similar across tissue types. Study-level findings and limits: Merely about 8-24% of top clones occurred in all five tumor regions.

Co-extraction of RNA and DNA was performed on about 20-32 mg of unsorted bulk tissue. Total RNA (roughly 540 ng) served as template for TCR beta cDNA synthesis primed by a constant-region primer. Three nested multiplex PCR rounds of slightly modified ARM-PCR generated TCR beta libraries. Both of the initial two PCR rounds ran for around 9 cycles and employed TRBV1-TRBV30 forward primers alongside a C-beta reverse primer. TCRdb reanalysed the multiplex PCR reads using MiXCR and keeps one entry per CDR3 protein. The sample lists 120,000 or so distinct CDR3 sequences; around 60% were seen once. Between the trimmed V and J ends, which lost 3 bases and 8 bases, there was a span of 10 bases. Germline loops: CDR1 GTSNPN, CDR2 SVGIG (reference sequence). The CDR3 sequence is 11 residues long. In regard to this clonotype: What it binds is unknown. A much larger clonotype is one base distant, so this may be a read error.

This chain links TRBV30 with TRBJ1-1; D unclear. The sequenced sample was liver tumor tissue from sampling region 1. Regarding subset: tumor region T1, superior pole. The sequence was obtained from a woman aged 55-69 years with primary liver carcinoma and hepatitis B virus infection. The CDR3, as DNA: TGTGCCTGGAGAATAAACAGAGAAGCTTTCTTT. As protein: CAWRINREAFF.